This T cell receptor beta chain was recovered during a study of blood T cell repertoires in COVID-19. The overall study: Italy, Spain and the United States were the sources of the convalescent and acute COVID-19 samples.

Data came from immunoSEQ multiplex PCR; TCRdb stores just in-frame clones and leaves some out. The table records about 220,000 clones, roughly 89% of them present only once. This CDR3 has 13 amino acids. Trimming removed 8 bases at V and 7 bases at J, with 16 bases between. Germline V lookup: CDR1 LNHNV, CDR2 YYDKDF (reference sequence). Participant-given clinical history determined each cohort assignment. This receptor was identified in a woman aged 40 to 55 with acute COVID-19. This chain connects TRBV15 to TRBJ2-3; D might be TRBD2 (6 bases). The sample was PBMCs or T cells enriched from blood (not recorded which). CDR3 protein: CATAGLKVNTQYF. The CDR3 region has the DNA TGTGCCACCGCGGGGCTGAAGGTTAATACGCAGTATTTT.